In this sample, the clone carrying this T cell receptor (beta chain) turned up a few times. CDR1 is SGHNT and CDR2 is YENEEA in the germline V gene. CDR3 length: 15 residues. The junction had 6 bases not matched to a gene; V was cut back by 4 bases and J by 3 bases. The entirety of the isolated RNA underwent reverse transcription, so expressed TCRB transcripts were sequenced. Generated by immunoSEQ multiplex PCR, the TCRdb table keeps only in-frame clones and is missing some. The sample has around 160,000 clones, around 50% seen once. This entry belongs to a study of beta chain features in type 1 diabetes.

The V call is TRBV11-3, the J call TRBJ2-1; 7 bases fit TRBD2. Sequenced material: Tregs from blood. This receptor was identified in a man aged 18 to 30 in good health. The CDR3 region is CASSSSGVLYNEQFF. The CDR3 DNA is TGTGCCAGCAGCTCAAGCGGGGTTCTCTACAATGAGCAGTTCTTC.